The clone carrying this T cell receptor beta chain has more than one count but fewer than ten. The antigen remains undetermined. The sample belongs to a study of blood T cells in healthy people across ages. The CDR3 runs 18 residues. With V trimmed by 1 base and J by 1 base, 9 bases remained unmatched. Germline CDR1 is SGHTA and CDR2 is FQGNSA. A second PCR, run for roughly 7 to 11 cycles, used a sample-barcoded 5' primer plus a J-beta primer mix. TCRdb recomputed calls from the 5' RACE reads with MiXCR, one row per CDR3 protein. The sample includes roughly 860,000 distinct CDR3 sequences, around 62% of them seen just once. Investigators took about 9.1 milliliters of peripheral blood from every donor. Study-wide results and caveats: Per-million-T-cell TCR beta diversity fell roughly linearly with age. Unsorted PBMC input precluded a conclusive naive versus antigen-experienced comparison. Long-lived donors carried more naive CD4+ cells and greater diversity than aged donors.

The source material was blood. V usage is TRBV7-2 and J usage is TRBJ1-2, with TRBD1 matching 10 bases. This TCR derives from a man aged 30-40 years in good health. In DNA form, the CDR3 reads TGTGCCAGCAGCTTAGAGGGGACAGGGGCGGCCTTTAACTATGGCTACACCTTC. Protein product: CASSLEGTGAAFNYGYTF.